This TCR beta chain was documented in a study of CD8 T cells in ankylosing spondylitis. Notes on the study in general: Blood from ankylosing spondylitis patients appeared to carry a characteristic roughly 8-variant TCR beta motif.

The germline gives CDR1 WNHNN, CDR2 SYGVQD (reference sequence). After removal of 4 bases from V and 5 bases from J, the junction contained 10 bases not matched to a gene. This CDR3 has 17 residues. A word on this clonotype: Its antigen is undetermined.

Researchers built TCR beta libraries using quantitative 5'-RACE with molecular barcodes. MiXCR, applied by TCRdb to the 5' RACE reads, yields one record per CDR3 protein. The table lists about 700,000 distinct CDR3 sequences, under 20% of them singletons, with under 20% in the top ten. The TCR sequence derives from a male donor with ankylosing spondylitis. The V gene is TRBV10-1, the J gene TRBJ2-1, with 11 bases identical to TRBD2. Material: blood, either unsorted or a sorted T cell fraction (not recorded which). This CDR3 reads CASSVRKLAGVDNEQFF. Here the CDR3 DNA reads TGCGCCAGCAGTGTAAGGAAACTAGCGGGGGTGGACAATGAGCAGTTCTTC.